This T cell receptor beta chain was sequenced in a study of blood T cell repertoires in COVID-19. In the study overall: Acute and convalescent COVID-19 samples came from the United States, Italy and Spain. T cells, B-cell-depleted T cells, or PBMCs supplied cDNA or gDNA.

Those who participated ranged in age from about 18 to 89 years and resided in about two dozen US areas. Per the authors' pipeline: Amplification of reference gene primers was used by the study to estimate nucleated cell counts. TCRdb's copy holds only in-frame clones and misses some; the assay was immunoSEQ multiplex PCR. V and J calls and clone size are those listed in that table; D and trimming were worked out from the DNA. This sample yields approximately 200,000 clones, of which about 80% are seen a single time; 1.3% belongs to the top ten. The J segment lost 7 bases and the V segment lost 0 bases, leaving 9 bases of the junction unmatched. The CDR3 is made up of 17 amino acids. Germline V gene data show CDR1 as SGHRS and CDR2 as YFSETQ.

The chain joins TRBV5-1 to TRBJ2-1, with 11 bases matching TRBD2. The source is a woman aged 40 to 49 with acute COVID-19. The source material was PBMCs or T cells enriched from blood (not recorded which). CDR3 nucleotides: TGCGCCAGCAGCTTGGACCCACTAGCGGGAGTAAAGAATGAGCAGTTCTTC. Translation: CASSLDPLAGVKNEQFF.